These 10 T cell receptor beta chains share one sample of origin, sequenced in a study of T cell repertoires in cytomegalovirus infection. Their recognized antigens are unknown. TCRdb passed the reads through MiXCR, listing each CDR3 protein once. The sample carries approximately 73,000 distinct CDR3 sequences, around 37% recorded once. The sequencing used CD8+ T cells from cultured PBMCs, collected from culture after CMV antigen stimulation. These receptors were collected from a human donor in good health (CMV status not recorded). Some clones in this sample may be carry-over from other donors' samples.

This chain joins TRBV29-1 and TRBJ2-7, with TRBD1 matching over 7 bases. There are 15 residues in the CDR3. Germline-derived CDR1 and CDR2 are SQVTM and ANQGSEA. V shed 3 bases, J shed 0 bases, and the junction held 8 bases outside the gene matches. CDR3 coding DNA: TGCAGCGTTGAGGGTGGACAGGTCCACTCCTACGAGCAGTACTTC. It encodes CSVEGGQVHSYEQYF.

This clonotype was seen more than once but under ten times. The V and J genes are TRBV7-9 and TRBJ2-2, with a possible D match to TRBD2 (5 bases). Germline CDR1 and CDR2: SEHNR and FQNEAQ (reference sequence). Trimming removed 3 bases from V and 3 bases from J, with 14 bases in between. CDR3 size: 16 residues. Written as DNA, the CDR3 is TGTGCCAGCAGCTTCTACGGGATCGGAGACACCGGGGAGCTGTTTTTT. Translating it yields CASSFYGIGDTGELFF. The whole variable domain, filled in from reference TRBV7-9 and TRBJ2-2, reads DTGVSQNPRHKITKRGQNVTFRCDPISEHNRLYWYRQTLGQGPEFLTYFQNEAQLEKSRLLSDRFSAERPKGSFSTLEIQRTEQGDSAMYLCASSFYGIGDTGELFFGEGSRLTVL.

This clonotype has only a few counts. The V call is TRBV4-1, the J call TRBJ2-2; 13 bases match TRBD2. Germline V gene data show CDR1 as MGHRA and CDR2 as YSYEKL. This CDR3 contains 16 residues. V lost 2 bases and J lost 5; bases outside the gene matches: 2. The CDR3 DNA reads TGCGCCAGCAGCCAAAGACTAGCGGGGGGAACCGGGGAGCTGTTTTTT. Encoded protein: CASSQRLAGGTGELFF.

This clonotype was found a few times. DNA of the CDR3: TGTGCCAGCAGCTCACCGGGACAGGGACCCAGAGATACGCAGTATTTT. Its protein is CASSSPGQGPRDTQYF. This rearrangement joins TRBV11-2 to TRBJ2-3; 9 bases match TRBD1. The CDR3 loop spans 16 amino acids. Per the germline V gene, CDR1 is SGHAT and CDR2 is FQNNGV. With 4 bases clipped from V and 5 bases from J, the junction kept 10 bases outside the gene matches. Complete variable domain (other parts from reference TRBV11-2 and TRBJ2-3): EAGVAQSPRYKIIEKRQSVAFWCNPISGHATLYWYQQILGQGPKLLIQFQNNGVVDDSQLPKDRFSAERLKGVDSTLKIQPAKLEDSAVYLCASSSPGQGPRDTQYFGPGTRLTVL.

This chain uses TRBV7-6 with TRBJ2-1; 10 bases align to TRBD1. V lost 5 bases, J lost 0 bases, and 4 bases stayed unmatched. The CDR3 runs to 16 residues. The germline CDR1 and CDR2 sequences are SGHVS and FNYEAQ. Here the CDR3 reads CASSGGQGSSYNEQFF. The CDR3 region has the DNA TGTGCCAGCAGCGGGGGACAGGGGTCCTCCTACAATGAGCAGTTCTTC. The full variable domain, its missing parts supplied by reference TRBV7-6 and TRBJ2-1, is GAGVSQSPRYKVTKRGQDVALRCDPISGHVSLYWYRQALGQGPEFLTYFNYEAQQDKSGLPNDRFSAERPEGSISTLTIQRTEQRDSAMYRCASSGGQGSSYNEQFFGPGTRLTVL.

This sequence joins TRBV7-3 and TRBJ2-2; D possibly matches TRBD1 or TRBD2 (5 bases each). The CDR3 contains 14 residues. V lost 5 bases and J lost 9, with 16 bases in between. Germline V CDR1 and CDR2: SGHTA, FQGTGA. CDR3: CASSRRIGERELFF. Here the CDR3 DNA reads TGTGCCAGCAGCCGGAGAATAGGGGAGCGGGAGCTGTTTTTT.

The chain employs TRBV28 and TRBJ2-1; D not certain. V lost 5 bases, J lost 0 bases, and 14 bases lay in between. The CDR3 is made up of 16 amino acids. CDR1 is MDHEN, CDR2 SYDVKM, per germline. The CDR3 protein is CASSGPSRYSYNEQFF. The CDR3, as DNA: TGTGCCAGCAGTGGCCCCTCGCGGTACTCCTACAATGAGCAGTTCTTC.

The V and J genes are TRBV6-2 or TRBV6-3 and TRBJ2-2, with 7 bases matching TRBD1. CDR1 is MNHEY and CDR2 is SVGEGT in the germline V gene. The trim removed 9 bases at V and 1 base at J, leaving 14 bases unmatched. This CDR3 comprises 17 residues. CDR3 sequence: CASILSVRQGNTGELFF. Here the CDR3 DNA reads TGTGCCAGTATCCTTTCGGTCCGACAGGGGAACACCGGGGAGCTGTTTTTT.

This clonotype occurred many times. The rearrangement joins TRBV7-2 to TRBJ2-3; tentatively, D is TRBD2 (7 bases). The germline V and J ends were trimmed by 5 bases and 6 bases, with 30 bases remaining between them. Germline V gives CDR1 SGHTA, CDR2 FQGNSA. This CDR3 comprises 19 residues. As DNA, the CDR3 is TGTGCCAGCAGCCCCTTGGGGCCTTATGCGGGGGCGGGCGTCGATACGCAGTATTTT. Protein product: CASSPLGPYAGAGVDTQYF.

The rearrangement joins TRBV2 to TRBJ1-2; D may be TRBD1 (5 bases). The CDR3 consists of 12 residues. Germline V gene lookup returns CDR1 SNHLY and CDR2 FYNNEI. The V gene lost 7 bases and the J gene lost 8 bases, with 14 bases spanning the gap. CDR3 DNA sequence: TGTGCCAGCATCGGGGGGATTGACGGCTACACCTTC. Its protein product is CASIGGIDGYTF. Based on the CDR3 plus reference TRBV2 and TRBJ1-2, the full variable domain is EPEVTQTPSHQVTQMGQEVILRCVPISNHLYFYWYRQILGQKVEFLVSFYNNEISEKSEIFDDQFSVERPDGSNFTLKIRSTKLEDSAMYFCASIGGIDGYTFGSGTRLTVV.